The entry below describes one T cell receptor beta chain. Method: immunoSEQ multiplex PCR; TCRdb's copy keeps in-frame clones and lacks some. There are some 70,000 clones in the sample; 65% to 85% occur only once, and approximately 10% lies in the top ten. Germline V gives CDR1 MNHNS, CDR2 SASEGT. The CDR3 is 16 residues long. V was shortened by 2 bases and J by 0 bases, with 11 bases between the two germline ends. The data stem from a study of blood T cell repertoires in COVID-19. About the research overall: Samples taken during acute and convalescent COVID-19 were collected in the United States, Italy and Spain.

This receptor was taken from a woman aged 50 to 60 with acute or convalescent COVID-19. The sample comprised peripheral blood. The V gene is TRBV6-1, the J gene TRBJ1-3; D possibly corresponds to TRBD1 (5 bases). CDR3: CASSERQFSSGNTIYF. In nucleotides, the CDR3 is TGTGCCAGCAGTGAAAGACAGTTCTCCTCTGGAAACACCATATATTTT.